The clone carrying this T cell receptor beta chain was seen a handful of times. Its antigen is as yet unknown. The sample is drawn from a study of shared clonotypes between healthy human individuals. Original data processing: ImmunoSEQ junction-only sequences lacked quality scores, so their filtering differed. Data came from immunoSEQ multiplex PCR; TCRdb stores just in-frame clones and leaves some out. Clone size and V and J calls were adopted from that table, with D and trimming inferred from the DNA. This repertoire shows some 1 million clones, around 74% found once; its top ten account for approximately 1.3%. Study-wide findings and caveats: Sharing across four donors was highest in naive CD4 (around 5%) and lowest in memory CD8 (around 0.4%). In general, naive subsets displayed greater estimated richness than memory subsets did.

Germline CDR1 SGHTA, CDR2 FQGNSA. The J segment lost 8 bases and the V segment lost 5 bases, leaving 13 bases of the junction unmatched. The CDR3 consists of 15 residues. The sequence came from a man aged 18 to 35 in good health. Sequences were obtained from memory CD4+ T cells sorted from blood. The subset here: CD45RA-negative fraction. The V call is TRBV7-2, the J call TRBJ1-2; 8 bases are a match to TRBD1. CDR3 in DNA: TGTGCCAGCAGCCCCAGGCTAGGACAGGGTGAGGGCTACACCTTC. Its protein product is CASSPRLGQGEGYTF.